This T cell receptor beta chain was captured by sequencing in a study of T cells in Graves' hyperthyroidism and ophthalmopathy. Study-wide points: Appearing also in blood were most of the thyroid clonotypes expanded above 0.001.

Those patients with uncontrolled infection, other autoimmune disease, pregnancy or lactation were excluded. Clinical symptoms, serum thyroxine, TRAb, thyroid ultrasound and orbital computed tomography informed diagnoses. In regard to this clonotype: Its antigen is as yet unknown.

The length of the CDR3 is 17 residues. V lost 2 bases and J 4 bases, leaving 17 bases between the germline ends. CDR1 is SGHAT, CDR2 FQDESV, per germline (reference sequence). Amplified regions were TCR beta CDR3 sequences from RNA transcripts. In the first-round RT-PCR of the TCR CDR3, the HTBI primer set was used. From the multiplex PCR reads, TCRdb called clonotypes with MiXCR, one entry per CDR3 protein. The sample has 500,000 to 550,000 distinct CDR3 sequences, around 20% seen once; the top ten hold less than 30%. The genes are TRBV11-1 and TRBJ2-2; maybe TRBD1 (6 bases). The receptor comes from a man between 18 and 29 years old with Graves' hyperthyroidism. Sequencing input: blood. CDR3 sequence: CASSLSRGIISTGELFF. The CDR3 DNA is TGTGCCAGCAGCTTAAGCAGGGGCATCATTAGCACCGGGGAGCTGTTTTTT.